The present entry profiles one T cell receptor (beta chain) with its context. Its cognate antigen has yet to be identified. One base away there is no much larger clone; base qualities are not given. In the prospective study, participants were roughly 18 to 100 years old, resided in about 25 geographic areas of the United States, and were enrolled through a virtual design. In the prospective study, participants were assigned to cohorts based on the clinical history participants reported in a screening survey and a study questionnaire. Mobile phlebotomists in the prospective study collected whole blood, serum and a nasopharyngeal or oropharyngeal swab from every participant. Prospective study participants could optionally give additional blood draws and questionnaires over a roughly two-month period. Blood samples from the prospective study were shipped frozen or at room temperature prior to DNA extraction.

TCRbeta CDR3 regions were amplified from genomic DNA by means of the immunoSEQ Assay, a bias-controlled multiplex PCR. As for how the authors treated the data: Within the assay, amplification of reference gene primers was used to estimate how many nucleated cells each sample contained. To quantify the absolute abundance of each unique TCRbeta CDR3 rearrangement, sequence reads were collapsed and filtered. For each sample, productive Simpson clonality was calculated by taking the square root of Simpson's diversity index across productive rearrangements. Entries here come from immuneACCESS through TCRdb and include only in-frame sequences with V and J called. Some clones fail to appear in such tables; in the studies checked, an unresolved V gene covers under half of the shortfall, and the cause of the remainder is unknown. D and trimming were read from the DNA, whereas the V and J calls and clone size are those reported in that table. The sample data list 150,000 to 200,000 clones, and 89% of these were observed just once. The top ten clonotypes cover 2% to 2.5% of the sample.

The sample originates from a study of blood T cell repertoires in COVID-19 (dated by TCRdb to the early 2020s). Regarding the research as a whole: Samples from collaborators originated in the United States, Italy and Spain and spanned both the acute and convalescent phases of COVID-19. HLA class I and class II types, where available, came from metadata supplied by the sample provider rather than from assay-based typing. The repertoires were made available in a free public database intended to serve as a resource for research on the immune response to SARS-CoV-2. Subjects who had been exposed to COVID-19, were actively infected with it, or had recovered from it provided the deeply sampled blood TCRbeta repertoires that made up the dataset. The sample metadata nearly always contained a de-identified subject ID, COVID-19 status, age in years and sex. The samples were drawn from two sources: the first 160 participants of the ongoing ImmuneRACE study, and some 1,300 subjects contributed by 6 global collaborators. The material from the prospective study consisted of cDNA or gDNA derived from T cells, B-cell-depleted T cells, or PBMCs. Here is what the overall study found, with its caveats: Clinical and demographic metadata were provided uncurated, with the amount varying by source and participant.

Trimming accounts for 1 base at V and 4 bases at J, while the number of junction bases matched to no gene is 7. For CDR1 and CDR2, the germline V gene lists SGHTS and YDEGEE. The CDR3 runs 15 amino acids, cysteine and phenylalanine included. Here the CDR3 DNA is all that survives: 45 bases in frame from base 1. The clonotype originates from a woman aged 40 to 50 with acute COVID-19. Recombination joined TRBV5-8 with TRBJ1-1, and 7 bases in between align with TRBD1. Sample: PBMCs or T cells enriched from blood (not recorded which). The DNA sequence follows: TGTGCCAGCAGCTTGAACAGGGGACCCCCCACTGAAGCTTTCTTT. This sequence encodes CASSLNRGPPTEAFF.